These 10 T cell receptor beta chains share one sample of origin, sequenced in a study of shared clonotypes between healthy human individuals. The repertoire was sequenced with immunoSEQ multiplex PCR; TCRdb's copy has only in-frame clones and lacks some. The profile shows 500,000 or so clones, approximately 95% of them singletons. Sequencing was done on a sample of naive CD4+ T cells sorted from blood. Subset noted: CD45RA+ positively selected. These receptors originate from a woman in her 30s in good health.

J is TRBJ1-2 and V is TRBV19, with TRBD1 identical over 9 bases. The CDR3 spans 15 residues. CDR1 and CDR2 from the germline V gene are LNHDA and SQIVND (reference sequence). V lost 7 bases to trimming and J lost 2 bases; unmatched junction nucleotides: 8. The CDR3 bases are TGTGCCAGTACGGCGCGACAGGGGGAAAACTATGGCTACACCTTC. Translating it yields CASTARQGENYGYTF.

This chain joins TRBV7-7 and TRBJ2-2; 7 bases agree with TRBD2. J was trimmed by 3 bases and V by 0 bases; bases with no gene match: 13. This CDR3 has 19 residues. Per germline, CDR1 SSHAT and CDR2 FNYEAQ (reference sequence). DNA for the CDR3: TGTGCCAGCAGCTTAGCTGTCGTGGGAGGGCCTCTCGACACCGGGGAGCTGTTTTTT. This sequence encodes CASSLAVVGGPLDTGELFF.

The V call is TRBV7-9, the J call TRBJ1-1; weak D call: TRBD1 (5 bases). Trimming cost V 3 bases and J 3 bases, with 8 bases left between them. The CDR3 length is 13 residues. Germline CDR1 is SEHNR and CDR2 is FQNEAQ (reference sequence). The CDR3 region has the DNA TGTGCCAGCAGCTTCGGGGGGTACACTGAAGCTTTCTTT. Residues: CASSFGGYTEAFF.

The CDR3 region is CATSRDSTDYGYTF. Here the CDR3 DNA reads TGTGCCACCAGCAGAGACTCGACCGACTATGGCTACACCTTC. V usage is TRBV15 and J usage is TRBJ1-2, with no clear D. Per germline, CDR1 LNHNV and CDR2 YYDKDF (reference sequence). Trimming took 0 bases from V and 3 from J, leaving 8 bases between them. The CDR3 contains 14 residues. Full variable domain (rest looked up from reference TRBV15 and TRBJ1-2): DAMVIQNPRYQVTQFGKPVTLSCSQTLNHNVMYWYQQKSSQAPKLLFHYYDKDFNNEADTPDNFQSRRPNTSFCFLDIRSPGLGDTAMYLCATSRDSTDYGYTFGSGTRLTVV.

CDR3 sequence (DNA): TGTGCCAGCAGTCGACAGGGTTGGGAAAAACTGTTTTTT. Its protein product is CASSRQGWEKLFF. The chain is built from TRBV27 and TRBJ1-4; TRBD1 matches at 7 bases. V was clipped by 5 bases and J by 8 bases; unmatched bases: 5. CDR3 size: 13 residues. Germline V gives CDR1 MNHEY, CDR2 SMNVEV (reference sequence). The full variable domain, with the rest looked up from reference TRBV27 and TRBJ1-4, is EAQVTQNPRYLITVTGKKLTVTCSQNMNHEYMSWYRQDPGLGLRQIYYSMNVEVTDKGDVPEGYKVSRKEKRNFPLILESPSPNQTSLYFCASSRQGWEKLFFGSGTQLSVL.

The chain combines TRBV19 with TRBJ2-6; TRBD1 matches 9 bases. V gave up 5 bases and J gave up 0 bases; unmatched junction bases: 8. The CDR3 runs to 18 residues. Germline CDR1 reads LNHDA; CDR2 reads SQIVND (reference sequence). The chain's CDR3 is CASSGTTGGSSGANVLTF. CDR3 bases: TGTGCCAGTAGTGGTACGACAGGGGGTAGCTCTGGGGCCAACGTCCTGACTTTC.

This sequence joins TRBV7-9 and TRBJ2-7; the D gene is possibly TRBD2 (6 bases). The V gene's germline CDR1 is SEHNR and CDR2 FQNEAQ (reference sequence). CDR3 size: 16 residues. V lost 5 bases, J lost 2 bases, and 19 bases lay in between. CDR3 in DNA: TGTGCCAGCAGCCCCCACAGAGGGACTGCGACCTACGAGCAGTACTTC. It yields the protein CASSPHRGTATYEQYF.

The chain links TRBV28 to TRBJ1-1; D ambiguous. Deletions cut 1 base from V and 1 base from J, with 4 bases between. The length of the CDR3 is 13 residues. The germline V gene has CDR1 MDHEN and CDR2 SYDVKM. CDR3 residues: CASSLLGNTEAFF. The CDR3 DNA reads TGTGCCAGCAGTTTATTGGGGAACACTGAAGCTTTCTTT.

The chain links TRBV30 to TRBJ1-2; D is unclear. From germline, CDR1 is GTSNPN and CDR2 SVGIG (reference sequence). The CDR3 totals 13 residues. V was cut by 4 bases and J by 4 bases, with 13 bases left in between. CDR3 sequence: CAWMKNTGYGYTF. The CDR3 region has the DNA TGTGCCTGGATGAAGAACACCGGCTATGGCTACACCTTC.

The chain couples TRBV4-1 to TRBJ2-2, with D possibly being TRBD2 (6 bases). Germline CDR1 is MGHRA and CDR2 is YSYEKL. Between the trimmed V and J ends, which lost 2 bases and 3 bases, there was a span of 16 bases. The CDR3 runs 17 residues. This chain's CDR3 is CASSQRSLGSDTGELFF. CDR3 nucleotide sequence: TGCGCCAGCAGCCAAAGGTCCCTCGGGAGCGACACCGGGGAGCTGTTTTTT.